Listed here is a single T cell receptor (beta chain). Germline V CDR1 and CDR2: SGHNT, YYREEE (reference sequence). Trimming pared 3 bases from V and 5 bases from J, leaving 8 bases between. The CDR3 is 12 amino acids. TCRdb re-called the 5' RACE reads through MiXCR, storing one row per CDR3 protein. The table records a few hundred thousand distinct CDR3 sequences, about 4% of them present only once. This specimen belongs to a study of T cells after yellow fever vaccination. The input for sequencing was PBMCs, taken 5 days after the yellow fever booster vaccination. The V call is TRBV5-4, the J call TRBJ1-2; possible D gene TRBD1, 5 bases. The clonotype comes from a man aged 18 to 29 who received the YFV17D yellow fever vaccine. CDR3 loop: CASSSGAYGYTF. CDR3 DNA: TGTGCCAGCAGCTCCGGGGCGTATGGCTACACCTTC.